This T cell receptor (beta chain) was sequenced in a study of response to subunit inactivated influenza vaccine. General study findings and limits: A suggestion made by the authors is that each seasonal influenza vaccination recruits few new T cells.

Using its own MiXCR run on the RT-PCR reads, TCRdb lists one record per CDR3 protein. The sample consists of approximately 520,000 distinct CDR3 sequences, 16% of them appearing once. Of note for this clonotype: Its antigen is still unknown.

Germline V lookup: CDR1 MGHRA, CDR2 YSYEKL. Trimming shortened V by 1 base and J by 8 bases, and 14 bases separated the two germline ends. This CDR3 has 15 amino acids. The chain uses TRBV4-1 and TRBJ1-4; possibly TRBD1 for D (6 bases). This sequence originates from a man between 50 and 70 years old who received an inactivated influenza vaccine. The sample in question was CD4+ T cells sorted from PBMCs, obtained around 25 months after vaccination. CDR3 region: CASSQVAGAGEKLFF. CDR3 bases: TGCGCCAGCAGCCAAGTTGCGGGGGCTGGGGAAAAACTGTTTTTT.